The source of this TCR beta chain is a study of blood T cell repertoires in COVID-19. Clones were read by immunoSEQ multiplex PCR, and TCRdb kept only the in-frame ones, dropping some. Altogether about 320,000 clones are present, 85% being singletons, with the ten largest covering under 2%. The germline gives CDR1 KGHDR, CDR2 SFDVKD. The CDR3 totals 18 residues. The ends were cut back, 5 bases at V and 0 bases at J, with 21 bases in the middle. This chain uses TRBV24-1 with TRBJ1-1, with a possible D match to TRBD1 (6 bases). This sequence originates from a woman in her twenties or thirties who had been exposed to COVID-19. Sample: PBMCs or T cells enriched from blood (not recorded which). As DNA, the CDR3 is TGTGCCACCAGTGGTTCTGGGGGCGAGGGCGATCTGAACACTGAAGCTTTCTTT. This encodes CATSGSGGEGDLNTEAFF.